These 18 T cell receptor beta chains share one sample of origin, sequenced in a study of T-cell reconstitution after alpha-beta-depleted transplantation in children. TCRbeta library preparation incorporated unique molecular identifiers. TCRdb processed the PCR reads anew with MiXCR; each CDR3 protein has one entry. The sample carries roughly 500,000 distinct CDR3 sequences, more than 9% recorded once. The source material was PBMCs, sampled before TCRalphabeta/CD19-depleted stem cell transplant. The receptor set was obtained from a child aged 2 to 9 with inherited bone marrow failure, due to receive a stem cell transplant.

The chain combines TRBV20-1 with TRBJ2-2, with 11 bases identical to TRBD2. The CDR3 sequence is 14 residues long. Per germline, CDR1 DFQATT and CDR2 SNEGSKA (reference sequence). Trimming cost V 2 bases and J 5 bases; bases outside gene matches: 1. In nucleotides, the CDR3 is TGCAGTGCTAGACGGACTAGCGGGACCGGGGAGCTGTTTTTT. This translates into CSARRTSGTGELFF.

This clonotype appeared a few times. The gene calls are TRBV20-1 and TRBJ2-7; TRBD2 matches 9 bases. The CDR3 runs to 16 residues. Germline-derived CDR1 and CDR2 are DFQATT and SNEGSKA (reference sequence). With V trimmed by 2 bases and J by 4 bases, 12 bases remained unmatched. The CDR3 coding sequence is TGCAGTGCTAGACCCCGGACTAGCGTAGAGTTGTACGAGCAGTACTTC. Translating gives CSARPRTSVELYEQYF.

The rearrangement uses TRBV18 and TRBJ1-2; the D gene is possibly TRBD1 (6 bases). Trimming removed 2 bases at V and 9 bases at J, with 16 bases between. The germline gives CDR1 KGHSH, CDR2 LQKENI. This CDR3 is 14 amino acids long. CDR3: CASSPNRAQPSYTF. The DNA for the CDR3 is TGTGCCAGCTCACCAAACAGGGCCCAACCTAGCTACACCTTC.

This chain joins TRBV6-2 or TRBV6-3 and TRBJ2-7; D is undetermined. Trimming left V 2 bases short and J 5 bases short, with 10 bases between. The CDR3 extends over 13 amino acids. The germline CDR1 and CDR2 sequences are MNHEY and SVGEGT. The CDR3 loop is CASSYAGSNEQYF. In nucleotides, the CDR3 is TGTGCCAGCAGTTACGCCGGGTCCAACGAGCAGTACTTC.

This clonotype was counted ten times or more. The chain uses TRBV29-1 and TRBJ2-3; 9 bases line up with TRBD2. The V gene's germline CDR1 is SQVTM and CDR2 ANQGSEA. This CDR3 region has 13 residues. J was trimmed by 2 bases and V by 8 bases; bases with no gene match: 5. CDR3 sequence (DNA): TGCAGCCTAGCGGGACGAACCACAGATACGCAGTATTTT. This gives the protein CSLAGRTTDTQYF.

This clonotype was detected a few times. The V call is TRBV6-5, the J call TRBJ1-2; D unclear. The germline CDR1 and CDR2 sequences are MNHEY and SVGAGI. V lost 1 base to trimming and J lost 4 bases, with 13 bases between them. This CDR3 spans 15 amino acids. The CDR3 sequence is CASSYLQMAPYGYTF. CDR3 DNA: TGTGCCAGCAGTTACTTGCAAATGGCCCCCTATGGCTACACCTTC.

This clonotype has ten or more counts. The chain links TRBV7-9 to TRBJ2-5; D remains ambiguous. This CDR3 has 12 amino acids. From germline, CDR1 is SEHNR and CDR2 FQNEAQ (reference sequence). Trimming removed 4 bases from V and 5 bases from J, with 8 bases in between. The DNA for the CDR3 is TGTGCCAGCAGCTCCGGGTTGGAGACCCAGTACTTC. Protein: CASSSGLETQYF. The entire variable domain, with the rest obtained from reference TRBV7-9 and TRBJ2-5, is as follows: DTGVSQNPRHKITKRGQNVTFRCDPISEHNRLYWYRQTLGQGPEFLTYFQNEAQLEKSRLLSDRFSAERPKGSFSTLEIQRTEQGDSAMYLCASSSGLETQYFGPGTRLLVL.

This clonotype was counted ten times or more. J is TRBJ2-5 and V is TRBV27; 7 bases match TRBD2. The CDR3 totals 15 residues. Per the germline V gene, CDR1 is MNHEY and CDR2 is SMNVEV (reference sequence). V trimming: 0 bases; J trimming: 2 bases; junction bases outside the gene matches: 3. In nucleotides, the CDR3 is TGTGCCAGCAGTTTATCCGGGAGGTATCAAGAGACCCAGTACTTC. It yields the protein CASSLSGRYQETQYF.

This clonotype has a count of ten or more. The chain links TRBV5-6 to TRBJ2-7, with 10 bases matching TRBD2. After removal of 4 bases from V and 3 bases from J, the junction contained 4 bases not matched to a gene. CDR1 and CDR2 from the germline V gene are SGHDT and YYEEEE. The length of the CDR3 is 14 residues. In DNA, the CDR3 is TGTGCCAGCAGCGTTAGCGGGAGGCTCTACGAGCAGTACTTC. Its translation is CASSVSGRLYEQYF.

This clonotype came up many times. V usage is TRBV7-2 and J usage is TRBJ2-2; unclear D gene. The CDR3 has 13 residues. The V gene lost 7 bases and the J gene lost 7 bases, with 13 bases spanning the gap. From germline, CDR1 is SGHTA and CDR2 FQGNSA. The DNA for the CDR3 is TGTGCCAGCACCCCGGTTAGGAACGGGGAGCTGTTTTTT. This sequence encodes CASTPVRNGELFF. The variable domain in full, completed from reference TRBV7-2 and TRBJ2-2, reads GAGVSQSPSNKVTEKGKDVELRCDPISGHTALYWYRQSLGQGLEFLIYFQGNSAPDKSGLPSDRFSAERTGGSVSTLTIQRTQQEDSAVYLCASTPVRNGELFFGEGSRLTVL.

Ten or more counts support this clonotype. V is TRBV11-2 and J is TRBJ2-7, with D perhaps matching TRBD1 (6 bases). CDR1 and CDR2 from the germline V gene are SGHAT and FQNNGV. Trimming cost V 1 base and J 0 bases, with 16 bases left between them. CDR3 length: 17 residues. The CDR3: CASSLVGGQGSSYEQYF. CDR3 sequence (DNA): TGTGCCAGCAGCTTAGTTGGTGGGCAGGGGAGCTCCTACGAGCAGTACTTC.

This clonotype was counted at least ten times. This chain connects TRBV12-3 or TRBV12-4 to TRBJ2-3; 11 bases are a match to TRBD2. This CDR3 is built from 16 residues. Trimming at V came to 5 bases and at J to 4 bases, leaving 8 bases not matched to a gene. The CDR3 DNA is TGTGCCAGCAGTCCGCAGAAGGGACTAGCGGCAGATACGCAGTATTTT. It yields the protein CASSPQKGLAADTQYF.

This clonotype was counted only a few times. The rearrangement links TRBV6-6 to TRBJ2-1; D remains ambiguous. Germline CDR1 MNHNY, CDR2 SVGAGI (reference sequence). Trimming stripped 6 bases from V and 10 bases from J, with 19 bases between. The CDR3 extends over 14 amino acids. This chain's CDR3 is CASRTYAEPGEQFF. For the CDR3, the DNA is TGTGCCAGCAGGACCTACGCCGAGCCCGGCGAGCAGTTCTTC.

This clonotype was detected only once. This may arise from a read error, as a much more abundant clone is one base away. The chain joins TRBV29-1 to TRBJ2-7; D perhaps matches TRBD1 (5 bases). V was shortened by 0 bases and J by 0 bases, with 9 bases between the two germline ends. The CDR3 length is 14 residues. CDR1 is SQVTM and CDR2 is ANQGSEA in the germline V gene. This CDR3 reads CSVEEPRGSYEQYF. CDR3 DNA: TGCAGCGTTGAAGAGCCAAGGGGCTCCTACGAGCAGTACTTC.

As to this clonotype: A much larger clone is a single base away; this may be a read error. The J gene is TRBJ2-6, the V gene TRBV28; 8 nucleotides agree with TRBD2. This CDR3 has 18 amino acids. The V gene's germline CDR1 is MDHEN and CDR2 SYDVKM. CDR3 coding DNA: TGTGCCAGCAGTTTGAGTTTACTAGCGGTGTCTGGGGCCAACCTCCTGACTTTC. Translating it yields CASSLSLLAVSGANLLTF.

V gene TRBV3-1 combines with J gene TRBJ2-3; perhaps TRBD2 as D (5 bases). Germline V CDR1 and CDR2: LGHDT, YNNKEL (reference sequence). The CDR3 totals 18 residues. Trimming left V 3 bases short and J 6 bases short, with 25 bases between. The CDR3 spells CASSQIPLLATSGDTQYF. CDR3 in DNA: TGTGCCAGCAGCCAGATACCCCTATTAGCGACAAGTGGTGATACGCAGTATTTT.

This clonotype has a count of ten or more. The V gene is TRBV2, the J gene TRBJ1-1; D uncertain. V lost 3 bases to trimming and J lost 5 bases, with 13 bases between them. This CDR3 has 14 amino acids. From germline, CDR1 is SNHLY and CDR2 FYNNEI. In nucleotides, the CDR3 is TGTGCCAGCAGTGAGGACGTACTAGGAACTGAAGCTTTCTTT. It codes for CASSEDVLGTEAFF.

This clonotype was counted at least ten times. This chain connects TRBV4-3 to TRBJ2-7; 8 positions match TRBD1. V lost 0 bases, J lost 6 bases, and 7 bases stayed unmatched. The length of the CDR3 is 15 residues. CDR1 LGHNA and CDR2 YSLEER come from the germline V gene. The CDR3 nucleotides are TGCGCCAGCAGCCAAGAGTGGAGGACAGGGATCGAGCAGTACTTC. This codes for CASSQEWRTGIEQYF.